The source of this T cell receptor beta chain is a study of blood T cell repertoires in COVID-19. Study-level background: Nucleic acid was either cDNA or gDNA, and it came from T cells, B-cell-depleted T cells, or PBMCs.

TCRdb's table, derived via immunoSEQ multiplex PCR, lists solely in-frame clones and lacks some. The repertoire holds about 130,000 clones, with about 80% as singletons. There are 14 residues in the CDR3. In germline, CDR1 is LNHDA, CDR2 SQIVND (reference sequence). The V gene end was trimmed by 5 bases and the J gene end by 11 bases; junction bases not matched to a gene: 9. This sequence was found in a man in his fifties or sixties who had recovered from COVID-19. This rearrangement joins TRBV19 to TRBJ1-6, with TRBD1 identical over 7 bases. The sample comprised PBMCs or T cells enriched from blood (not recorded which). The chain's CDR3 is CASSSDRDGAPLHF. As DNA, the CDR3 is TGTGCCAGTAGTTCCGACAGGGATGGGGCACCCCTCCACTTT.